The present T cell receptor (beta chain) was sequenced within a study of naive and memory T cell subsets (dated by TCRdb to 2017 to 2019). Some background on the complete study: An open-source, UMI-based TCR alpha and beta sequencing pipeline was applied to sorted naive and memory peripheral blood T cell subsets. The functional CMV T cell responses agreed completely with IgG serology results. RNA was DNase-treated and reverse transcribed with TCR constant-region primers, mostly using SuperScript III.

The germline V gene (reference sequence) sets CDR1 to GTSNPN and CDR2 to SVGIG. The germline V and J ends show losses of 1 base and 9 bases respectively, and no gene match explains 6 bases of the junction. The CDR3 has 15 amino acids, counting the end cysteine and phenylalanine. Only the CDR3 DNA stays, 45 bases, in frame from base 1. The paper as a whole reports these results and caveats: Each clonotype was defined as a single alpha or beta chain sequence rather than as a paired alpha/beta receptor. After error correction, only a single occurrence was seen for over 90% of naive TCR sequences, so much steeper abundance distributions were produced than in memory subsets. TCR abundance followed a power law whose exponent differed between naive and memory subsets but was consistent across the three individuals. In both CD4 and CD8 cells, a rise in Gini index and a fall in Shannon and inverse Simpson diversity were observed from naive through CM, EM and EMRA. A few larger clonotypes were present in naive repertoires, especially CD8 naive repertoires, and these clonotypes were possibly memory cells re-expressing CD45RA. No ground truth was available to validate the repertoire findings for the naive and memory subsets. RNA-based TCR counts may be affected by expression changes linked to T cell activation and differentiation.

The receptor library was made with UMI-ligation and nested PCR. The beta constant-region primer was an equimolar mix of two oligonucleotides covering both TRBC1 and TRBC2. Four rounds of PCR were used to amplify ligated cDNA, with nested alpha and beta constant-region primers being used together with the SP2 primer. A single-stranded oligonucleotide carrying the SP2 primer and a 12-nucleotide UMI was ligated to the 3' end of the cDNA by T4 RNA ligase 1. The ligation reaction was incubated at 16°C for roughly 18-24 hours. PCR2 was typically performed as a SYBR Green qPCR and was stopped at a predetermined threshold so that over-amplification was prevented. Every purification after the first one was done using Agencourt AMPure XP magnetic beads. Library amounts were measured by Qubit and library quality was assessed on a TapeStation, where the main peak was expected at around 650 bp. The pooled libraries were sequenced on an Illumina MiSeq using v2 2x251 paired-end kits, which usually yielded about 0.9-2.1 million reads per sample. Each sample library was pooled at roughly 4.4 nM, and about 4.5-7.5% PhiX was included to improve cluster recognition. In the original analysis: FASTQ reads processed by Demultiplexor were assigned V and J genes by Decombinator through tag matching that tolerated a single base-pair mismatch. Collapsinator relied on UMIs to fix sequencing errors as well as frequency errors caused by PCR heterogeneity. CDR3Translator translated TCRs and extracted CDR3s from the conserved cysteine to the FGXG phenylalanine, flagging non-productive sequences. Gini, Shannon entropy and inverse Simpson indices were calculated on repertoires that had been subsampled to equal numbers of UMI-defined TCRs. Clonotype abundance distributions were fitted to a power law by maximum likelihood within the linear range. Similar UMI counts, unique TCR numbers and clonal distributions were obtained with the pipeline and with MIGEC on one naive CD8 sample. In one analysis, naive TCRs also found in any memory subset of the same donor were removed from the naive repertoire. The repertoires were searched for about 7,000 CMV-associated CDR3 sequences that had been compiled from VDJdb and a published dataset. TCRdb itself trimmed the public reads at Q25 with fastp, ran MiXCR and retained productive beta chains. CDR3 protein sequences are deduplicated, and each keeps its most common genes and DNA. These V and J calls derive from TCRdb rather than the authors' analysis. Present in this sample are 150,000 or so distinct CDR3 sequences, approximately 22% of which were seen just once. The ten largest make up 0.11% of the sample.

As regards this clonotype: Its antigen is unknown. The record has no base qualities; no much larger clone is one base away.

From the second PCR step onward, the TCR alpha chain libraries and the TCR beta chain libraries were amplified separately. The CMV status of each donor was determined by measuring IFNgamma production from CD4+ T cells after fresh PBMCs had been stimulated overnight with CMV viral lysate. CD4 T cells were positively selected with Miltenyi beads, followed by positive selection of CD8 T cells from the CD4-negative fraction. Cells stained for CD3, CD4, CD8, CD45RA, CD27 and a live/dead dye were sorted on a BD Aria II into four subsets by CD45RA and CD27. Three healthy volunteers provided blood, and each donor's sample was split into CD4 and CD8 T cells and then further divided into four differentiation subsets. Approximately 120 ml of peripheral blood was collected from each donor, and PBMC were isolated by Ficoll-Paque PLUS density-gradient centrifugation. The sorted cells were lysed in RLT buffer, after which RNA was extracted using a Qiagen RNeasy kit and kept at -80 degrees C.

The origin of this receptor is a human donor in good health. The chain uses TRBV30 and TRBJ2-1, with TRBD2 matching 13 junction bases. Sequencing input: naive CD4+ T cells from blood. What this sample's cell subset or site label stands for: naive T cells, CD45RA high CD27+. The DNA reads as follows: TGTGCCTGGAGTGAAGGACTAGCGGGAGTCCCTGAGCAGTTCTTC. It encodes CAWSEGLAGVPEQFF.